The T cell receptor beta chain described here comes from a study of T cell responses to AZD1222 COVID-19 vaccine (dated by TCRdb to about 2021). At the level of the whole study: TCR sequencing was performed for roughly 240 trial participants, of whom about 200 were given two doses of AZD1222 and some 26 were given two doses of MenACWY control vaccine. Trial participants were enrolled into age subgroups of 18-55, 56-69 and 70-plus years, which contained roughly 140, 27 and 60 TCR-sequenced participants, respectively.

The meaning of the sample's time point label: about 28 days (+/-7) after the second vaccine dose. AZD1222 recipients given second doses at about 4 weeks or at about 12 weeks were pooled, since spike-specific TCR depth and breadth were not found to differ between the two schedules. Vaccinee samples came from UK trials COV001 and COV002, including a single-blind randomized controlled phase 2/3 trial of AZD1222 (ChAdOx1 nCoV-19) in healthy adults. Trial participant PBMC samples were collected at day 0 and day 28 after the second dose for TCRbeta chain sequencing. What the work shows at the level of the full study, not this receptor alone: Because no day 14 peak-response samples were available, repertoires were characterized only after the peak T cell response. Reportedly, almost half of the unique spike-specific TCRs recognized epitopes lying outside the regions that are mutated in the B.1.351 and B.1.1.7 variants. Conclusions about previously exposed vaccinees were limited because only six AZD1222 recipients were SARS-CoV-2 seropositive at baseline. The whole spike protein was spanned by vaccine-associated CD4 TCRs, and dominant responses were seen in regions 160-218 and 743-854. Spike-specific TCR breadth and depth rose significantly after two AZD1222 doses compared with day 0 and with MenACWY recipients. Participants were mostly white British, with more females than males. The authors suggested clonal diversity may have been underestimated. In the small 56-69-year group, the increase in depth fell short of significance, most likely because of low power.

The CDR3 regions of human TCRbeta chains were subjected to immunosequencing. The paper's processing steps were these. Repertoire TCRs were checked for matches against a reference library of SARS-CoV-2-specific TCRs that had been generated using the MIRA antigen-specificity platform. Breadth meant the fraction of unique TCRs that were SARS-CoV-2-associated, whereas depth meant the fraction of total T cells that were SARS-CoV-2-associated. Each spike-specific TCR was assigned to its reactive spike region and to a CD4 or CD8 class using the MIRA data. Log10-transformed breadth and depth values were compared by one-way ANOVA with Sidak's multiple comparisons tests. TCRdb obtained this table from immuneACCESS and retained in-frame rearrangements with V and J assigned. These tables miss some clones; where compared with another copy, unresolved V genes account for less than half of the shortfall, and the remainder is unexplained. D and trimming come from the DNA, and the V and J calls and clone size come from that table. The sample includes approximately 77,000 clones, with 92% observed a single time. The ten largest clones capture 4.7% of the sample.

As concerns this clone: There is no known antigen for this receptor. The record has no base qualities; no much larger clone is one base away.

The CDR3 spans 13 residues, from the cysteine through the phenylalanine. Only the CDR3 part of the read is kept: 39 bases, read in frame from the first base. Germline trimming: 3 bases from V, 10 bases from J; junction bases outside gene matches: 8. The receptor comes from an adult who received the AZD1222 COVID-19 vaccine. Sequencing used peripheral blood, obtained 28 days after the second AZD1222 dose. In this chain, TRBV12-3 or TRBV12-4 is recombined with TRBJ2-7; a stretch of 8 junction bases matches TRBD2. The CDR3 corresponds to CASSFRASGPQYF. The nucleotides are TGTGCCAGCAGTTTCCGGGCTAGCGGGCCTCAGTACTTC.